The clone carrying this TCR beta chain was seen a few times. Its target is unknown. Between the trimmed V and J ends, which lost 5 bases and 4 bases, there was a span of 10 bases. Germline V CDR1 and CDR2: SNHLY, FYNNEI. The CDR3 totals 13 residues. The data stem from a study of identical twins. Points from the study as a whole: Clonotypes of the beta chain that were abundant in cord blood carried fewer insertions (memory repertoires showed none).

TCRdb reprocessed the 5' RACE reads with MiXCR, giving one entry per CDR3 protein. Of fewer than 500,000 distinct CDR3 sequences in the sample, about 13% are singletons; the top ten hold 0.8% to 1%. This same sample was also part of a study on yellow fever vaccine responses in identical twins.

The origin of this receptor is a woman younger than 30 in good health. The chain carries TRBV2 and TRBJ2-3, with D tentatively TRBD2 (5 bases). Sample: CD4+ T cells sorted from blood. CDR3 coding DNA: TGTGCCAGCAGTACTAGAGGGCCAGATACGCAGTATTTT. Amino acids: CASSTRGPDTQYF.